A single TCR beta chain is shown here with its context. The data belong to a study of blood T cell repertoires in COVID-19. Study at large: Sites across the United States, Italy and Spain contributed samples from acute and convalescent COVID-19. From T cells, B-cell-depleted T cells, or PBMCs came the material, which was cDNA or gDNA.

Deletions cut 3 bases from V and 11 bases from J, with 13 bases between. CDR1 and CDR2 from the germline V gene are SQVTM and ANQGSEA. The CDR3 covers 11 residues. Some clones are missing from TCRdb's copy, which holds only in-frame ones; the method was immunoSEQ multiplex PCR. The repertoire holds a few hundred thousand clones, with 75% to 90% as singletons. Sequenced input: peripheral blood. The sequence was obtained from a woman younger than 30 with acute or convalescent COVID-19. The chain couples TRBV29-1 to TRBJ1-1, with D perhaps matching TRBD1 (6 bases). The CDR3 spells CSVDLQGYAFF. The CDR3 DNA sequence: TGCAGCGTTGACTTACAGGGTTACGCTTTCTTT.